This is a list of T cell receptor beta chains from one sample in a study of blood T cell repertoires in COVID-19. Repertoires were generated with immunoSEQ multiplex PCR, while TCRdb's copy carries only in-frame clones and drops some. The sample yields more than 100,000 clones, 80% to 90% seen once. Sequenced: peripheral blood. The receptors were sampled from a man between 35 and 55 years old with acute or convalescent COVID-19. CDR3s include the opening cysteine and the closing phenylalanine or tryptophan. The order of the fields is V gene, D gene, J gene, clone size, CDR3 DNA, CDR3 protein. A D gene is named only where the DNA matches it firmly. Clone size, where shown, is once, few, many, or a class for clones that have expanded.

>TRBV11-2|NA|TRBJ2-1|NA
TGTGCCAGCAGAAGCCGGGACTGGAGCTACAATGAGCAGTTCTTC
CASRSRDWSYNEQFF
>TRBV19|NA|TRBJ2-3|NA
TGTGCCAGTAACGATTATAGCGGTTCAGATACGCAGTATTTT
CASNDYSGSDTQYF
>TRBV30|NA|TRBJ1-3|NA
TGTGCCTGGAGTCGAGCAGGCTCTGGAAACACCATATATTTT
CAWSRAGSGNTIYF
>TRBV25-1|TRBD1|TRBJ2-2|NA
TGTGCCAGCAGTTCAACAGGGGTAATCGGGGAGCTGTTTTTT
CASSSTGVIGELFF
>TRBV6-4|NA|TRBJ2-1|NA
TGTGCCAGCAGTATGTCACAAAGCTCCTACAATGAGCAGTTCTTC
CASSMSQSSYNEQFF
>TRBV18|NA|TRBJ1-5|NA
TGTGCCAGCTCACTAGGGGTAGTTTCCCCCAGGGCCCAGCATTTT
CASSLGVVSPRAQHF
>TRBV27|NA|TRBJ2-1|NA
TGTGCCAGCAGTCGCGCTAGTTTGTACAATGAGCAGTTCTTC
CASSRASLYNEQFF
>TRBV5-1|TRBD2|TRBJ2-5|NA
TGCGCCAGCAGGTTTCTAGCGGGAGTTCCCCAAGAGACCCAGTACTTC
CASRFLAGVPQETQYF
>TRBV7-9|NA|TRBJ1-1|NA
TGTGCCAGCAGCTTAAGGACAGTGGGCCTCATGAACACTGAAGCTTTCTTT
CASSLRTVGLMNTEAFF
>TRBV19|TRBD1|TRBJ2-6|once
TGTGCCAGTAGCGACAGGGGTGGGGCCAACGTCCTGACTTTC
CASSDRGGANVLTF
>TRBV7-9|NA|TRBJ1-2|NA
TGTGCCAGCAGCTTATCACAGGATCCTTTCTATGGCTACACCTTC
CASSLSQDPFYGYTF
>TRBV10-3|TRBD2|TRBJ2-3|NA
TGTGCCATCAGTGAAACTAGCGGGAGTCCCGATACGCAGTATTTT
CAISETSGSPDTQYF
>TRBV4-2|NA|TRBJ2-1|NA
TGTGCCAGCAGCCTACTAGGATCGAATGAGCAGTTCTTC
CASSLLGSNEQFF
>TRBV11-3|TRBD1|TRBJ1-1|NA
TGTGCCAGCAGCTTCAGGACAGGGGGTGAAGCTTTCTTT
CASSFRTGGEAFF
>TRBV5-1|TRBD1|TRBJ1-6|NA
TGCGCCAGCAGCTGGGGACAGGGGATTAATTCACCCCTCCACTTT
CASSWGQGINSPLHF
>TRBV5-4|NA|TRBJ1-1|NA
TGTGCCAGCAGCGTGGACACCAACACTGAAGCTTTCTTT
CASSVDTNTEAFF
>TRBV29-1|NA|TRBJ2-5|NA
TGCAGCGTTGAACGTCAGGGGGAGACCCAGTACTTC
CSVERQGETQYF
>TRBV10-1|NA|TRBJ1-1|NA
TGCGCCAGCAGAGGGGCGCCGGACACTGAAGCTTTCTTT
CASRGAPDTEAFF
>TRBV27|NA|TRBJ2-7|NA
TGTGCCAGCAGTTCGACTCCGGAGAACTACGAGCAGTACTTC
CASSSTPENYEQYF
>TRBV6-6|TRBD1|TRBJ2-7|few
TGTGCCAGCAGTACCACAGGGGCCTACGAGCAGTACTTC
CASSTTGAYEQYF
>TRBV5-1|TRBD1|TRBJ2-1|once
TGCGCCAGCAGCTTGACAGGGGAATCCTACAATGAGCAGTTCTTC
CASSLTGESYNEQFF
>TRBV6-4|NA|TRBJ1-2|NA
TGTGCCAGCAGTGACCACATCGGCTCCCGGCGAGGCGGCTACACCTTC
CASSDHIGSRRGGYTF
>TRBV18|NA|TRBJ2-7|NA
TGTGCCAGCTCACCTGTCCCGGGACTCTCCAACGAGCAGTACTTC
CASSPVPGLSNEQYF
>TRBV9|NA|TRBJ1-3|NA
TGTGCCAGCAGCGTTTCCTTGGGGACACCTGGAAACACCATATATTTT
CASSVSLGTPGNTIYF
>TRBV10-3|TRBD2|TRBJ2-1|NA
TGTGCCATCAGTGAGACTAGCGGGATTTTCGATGAGCAGTTCTTC
CAISETSGIFDEQFF
>TRBV9|TRBD1|TRBJ1-2|NA
TGTGCCAGCAGCGTAGCCACAGGGGGCGGGTATGGCTACACCTTC
CASSVATGGGYGYTF
>TRBV7-2|NA|TRBJ1-3|few
TGTGCCAGCAGCGCCCTGCGGACAGCCTCTGGAAACACCATATATTTT
CASSALRTASGNTIYF
>TRBV4-2|TRBD2|TRBJ2-7|few
TGTGCCAGCAGCCAGGGAGGGGCGCCCTACGAGCAGTACTTC
CASSQGGAPYEQYF
>TRBV20-1|TRBD2|TRBJ2-1|few
TGCAGTGCTAGTAGGGCAGCGGGAGTTCGTGAGCAGTTCTTC
CSASRAAGVREQFF
>TRBV29-1|NA|TRBJ2-1|NA
TGCAGCGTTGTTAGATCCTCCAATGAGCAGTTCTTC
CSVVRSSNEQFF
>TRBV6-5|NA|TRBJ2-1|NA
TGTGCCAGCAGTTTTGCCGGGGGTGTTTACAATGAGCAGTTCTTC
CASSFAGGVYNEQFF
>TRBV4-3|TRBD1|TRBJ2-1|NA
TGCGCCAGCAGCCCCAATGTCGGACAGGGACGGAGGGAGCAGTTCTTC
CASSPNVGQGRREQFF
>TRBV6-6|NA|TRBJ1-5|NA
TGTGCCAGCAGATTACAGGGATGGGGCCAGCCCCAGCATTTT
CASRLQGWGQPQHF
>TRBV6-5|NA|TRBJ2-1|NA
TGTGCCAGCAGCTCCGACAGGACCCCAAACAATGAGCAGTTCTTC
CASSSDRTPNNEQFF
>TRBV30|NA|TRBJ2-5|NA
TGTGCCTGGAGCTTAGGAGGGGAGACCCAGTACTTC
CAWSLGGETQYF
>TRBV5-4|TRBD1|TRBJ1-2|NA
TGTGCCAGCAGCCCGTCGGACAGGCCAGCTAACTATGGCTACACCTTC
CASSPSDRPANYGYTF
>TRBV25-1|NA|TRBJ1-1|NA
TGTGCCAGCAGTGTAACAGGTTCTAACACTGAAGCTTTCTTT
CASSVTGSNTEAFF
>TRBV12-3/TRBV12-4|TRBD1|TRBJ2-7|NA
TGTGCCAGCAGTCTGACAGGGCGATACGAGCAGTACTTC
CASSLTGRYEQYF
>TRBV2|TRBD1|TRBJ2-5|once
TGTGCCAGCAGTGAAAGGACAGGCCAAGAGACCCAGTACTTC
CASSERTGQETQYF
>TRBV4-3|NA|TRBJ1-2|NA
TGCGCCAGCAGCCAAGGGGTCACAGGGATGAATGGTGGCTACACCTTC
CASSQGVTGMNGGYTF
>TRBV27|TRBD1|TRBJ1-2|NA
TGTGCCAGCAGTCATGGGACAGACCTTAACTATGGCTACACCTTC
CASSHGTDLNYGYTF
>TRBV6-1|TRBD1|TRBJ2-7|NA
TGTGCCAGCAGTGAAACGGACAGGACATACGAGCAGTACTTC
CASSETDRTYEQYF